The 16 T cell receptor beta chains in this list originate from one sample, sequenced in a study of T cell repertoires in cytomegalovirus infection (dated 2019 in TCRdb). Sequencing was performed on an Illumina HiSeq 1500. In TCRdb, the public reads were trimmed at Q25 with fastp and aligned with MiXCR, with productive beta chains retained. Each entry is one CDR3 protein sequence, shown with its most common DNA and genes. For this sample there are around 500,000 distinct CDR3 sequences; about 42% appear just once. Of the sample, roughly two fifths falls within the top ten clones. The treatment or condition label corresponds to: in vitro stimulation with specific CMV peptide epitopes to enrich CMV-specific T cells. These receptors lack a known antigen. The sample here was cultured PBMCs, taken from culture after CMV antigen stimulation. The receptor source for this set is a human donor in good health (CMV status not recorded). Some clones in this sample may be carry-over from other donors' samples.

CDR3 coding DNA: TGTGCCAGCAGCTCGAGATGGAGGACAGGGGGAGCCGGGGAGCTGTTTTTT. Translation: CASSSRWRTGGAGELFF. This rearrangement joins TRBV7-2 to TRBJ2-2; 10 bases fit TRBD1. Germline values: CDR1 SGHTA, CDR2 FQGNSA. Losses at the gene ends were 4 bases for V and 6 bases for J; bases not matched to a gene: 11. There are 17 residues in the CDR3.

This chain uses TRBV20-1 with TRBJ2-7; D gene unclear. This CDR3 contains 13 residues. Germline V gives CDR1 DFQATT, CDR2 SNEGSKA (reference sequence). V lost 0 bases and J lost 6, with 12 bases in between. CDR3 DNA sequence: TGCAGTGCTAGAGATCCCAACGTCGGCGAGCAGTACTTC. This gives the protein CSARDPNVGEQYF.

This clonotype was seen at least ten times. The chain employs TRBV7-2 and TRBJ2-1, with D unclear. The CDR3 has 12 amino acids. Trimming removed 2 bases from V and 7 bases from J, with 6 bases in between. Germline CDR1 SGHTA, CDR2 FQGNSA. CDR3 sequence: CASSLSGNEQFF. The CDR3 DNA reads TGTGCCAGCAGCTTAAGTGGGAATGAGCAGTTCTTC.

Points on this clonotype: The germline gene is not matched at one end of the junction; a read error may be the cause. J is TRBJ1-6 and V is TRBV4-1, with unresolved D. CDR1 MGHRA and CDR2 YSYEKL come from the germline V gene. The CDR3 runs 16 residues. CDR3 in DNA: TGCGCCAGCAGCAAAGACAAGGGATCTTATAATTCACCCCTCCACTTT. As protein: CASSKDKGSYNSPLHF.

This clonotype occurred once. The chain couples TRBV6-5 to TRBJ1-6; 7 positions agree with TRBD1. Germline-derived CDR1 and CDR2 are MNHEY and SVGAGI. V was clipped by 2 bases and J by 14 bases; unmatched bases: 6. The CDR3 length is 13 residues. CDR3 in DNA: TGTGCCAGCAGTTACACGGGACAGAACACCCTCCACTTT. Its translation: CASSYTGQNTLHF.

V gene TRBV7-4 combines with J gene TRBJ2-2, with TRBD1 identical over 12 bases. The CDR3 consists of 16 residues. With V trimmed by 5 bases and J by 5 bases, 6 bases remained unmatched. CDR1 and CDR2 from the germline V gene are SGHVT and SQSDAQ. The CDR3 loop reads CASSAGQGALTGELFF. CDR3 sequence (DNA): TGTGCCAGCAGCGCGGGACAGGGGGCGCTTACCGGGGAGCTGTTTTTT.

The rearrangement links TRBV28 to TRBJ1-5; the D is unclear. The CDR3 extends over 13 amino acids. V was pared by 6 bases and J by 1 base, with 7 bases between. From germline, CDR1 is MDHEN and CDR2 SYDVKM. The CDR3: CASSVISNQPQHF. The DNA of the CDR3 is TGTGCCAGCAGCGTCATAAGCAATCAGCCCCAGCATTTT.

The chain uses TRBV7-8 and TRBJ2-2; weak D call: TRBD2 (7 bases). V lost 1 base to trimming and J lost 5 bases, with 17 bases between them. This CDR3 contains 17 residues. The V gene's germline CDR1 is SGHVS and CDR2 FQNEAQ. The CDR3 loop reads CASSLEYGGRKTGELFF. CDR3 sequence (DNA): TGTGCCAGCAGCTTAGAGTACGGGGGGCGTAAGACCGGGGAGCTGTTTTTT.

This clonotype was found a few times. The rearrangement joins TRBV6-5 to TRBJ1-1; the D gene is possibly TRBD1 (5 bases). Per germline, CDR1 MNHEY and CDR2 SVGAGI. The CDR3 consists of 13 residues. Trimming took 4 bases from V and 5 from J, leaving 11 bases between them. The CDR3 bases are TGTGCCAGCAGTTGGCAGGGTGGAACTGAAGCTTTCTTT. Protein: CASSWQGGTEAFF.

V and J are TRBV7-2 and TRBJ1-5, with a tentative D call TRBD1 (6 bases). This CDR3 has 13 amino acids. CDR1 SGHTA and CDR2 FQGNSA come from the germline V gene. V was clipped by 5 bases and J by 6 bases, with 11 bases between them. The CDR3 loop is CASSLRGTQPQHF. The CDR3 DNA reads as TGTGCCAGCAGCCTAAGGGGGACTCAGCCCCAGCATTTT.

V and J are TRBV10-2 and TRBJ2-7; D remains unclear. The CDR3 extends over 14 amino acids. Between the trimmed V and J ends, which lost 3 bases and 3 bases, there was a span of 12 bases. CDR1 is WSHSY, CDR2 SAAADI, per germline. This CDR3 is CASSEASTVYEQYF. In nucleotides, the CDR3 is TGCGCCAGCAGTGAAGCCAGCACGGTCTACGAGCAGTACTTC.

This clonotype has ten or more counts. The chain links TRBV12-3 or TRBV12-4 to TRBJ2-3; 7 nucleotides align to TRBD1. The CDR3 spans 14 residues. Trimming took 7 bases from V and 3 from J; bases not matched to a gene: 7. CDR3 loop: CASNDRARTDTQYF. In DNA form, the CDR3 reads TGTGCCAGCAACGACAGGGCAAGAACAGATACGCAGTATTTT.

Concerning this clonotype: Sequence at one end of the junction differs from germline and may be a read error. V is TRBV5-3 and J is TRBJ2-1; 7 nucleotides agree with TRBD1. TRBV5-3 is an open reading frame, and its role is uncertain. This CDR3 is built from 15 residues. The CDR3 region is CASSFNRGTYNEQFF. The CDR3 nucleotides read TGTGCCAGCAGCTTCAACAGGGGAACCTACAATGAGCAGTTCTTC.

This clonotype has more than one count but fewer than ten. This sequence joins TRBV11-1 and TRBJ2-5, with 10 bases fitting TRBD2. Germline V CDR1 and CDR2: SGHAT, FQDESV (reference sequence). V trimming: 3 bases; J trimming: 3 bases; junction bases outside the gene matches: 7. The CDR3 consists of 16 residues. This chain's CDR3 is CASSFRSGGSEETQYF. In DNA, the CDR3 is TGTGCCAGCAGCTTTCGTAGCGGGGGGTCGGAAGAGACCCAGTACTTC.

The chain joins TRBV7-9 to TRBJ2-3; TRBD2 agrees at 14 bases. V was pared by 3 bases and J by 5 bases, with 10 bases of the junction left unmatched. In germline, CDR1 is SEHNR, CDR2 FQNEAQ (reference sequence). The CDR3 totals 18 residues. The CDR3 sequence: CASSFVPGLAGAKDTQYF. DNA for the CDR3: TGTGCCAGCAGCTTCGTCCCGGGACTAGCGGGGGCAAAAGATACGCAGTATTTT.

This clonotype occurred a few times. The chain links TRBV7-6 to TRBJ1-2; 7 bases are shared with TRBD1. CDR1 and CDR2 (germline): SGHVS, FNYEAQ. This CDR3 has 14 amino acids. The V and J ends lost 4 bases and 3 bases, in that order; junction bases with no gene match: 5. As DNA, the CDR3 is TGTGCCAGCAGCTCAATAGACAGGGACTATGGCTACACCTTC. As protein: CASSSIDRDYGYTF.